The clone carrying this T cell receptor beta chain was detected ten times or more. What it binds is unknown. This sample was taken from a study of blood T cells in healthy people across ages. Study findings and constraints: Estimated diversity across one million T cells was deemed an underestimate. Lack of knowledge of donor CMV status possibly confounded expanded clonotype changes.

The length of the CDR3 is 18 residues. Alongside a J-beta primer mix, a sample-barcoded 5' primer served in a second PCR lasting about 7 to 11 cycles. A single record per CDR3 protein comes from TCRdb applying MiXCR to the 5' RACE reads. Among 550,000 to 650,000 distinct CDR3 sequences, 27% were seen once, and the ten largest hold 3.6%. The sample also formed part of further work on T cells of mothers and their children.

The sample was blood. The chain uses TRBV21-1 and TRBJ2-6; the table names TRBD1, a call not compared with the DNA. TRBV21-1 is shown as a pseudogene. This sequence originates from a boy aged 2 to 10 in good health. The CDR3 DNA reads TGTGCCAGCAGCGGAGAGGGTGAAGGGAAAACTGGGGCCAACGTCCTGACTTTC. It codes for CASSGEGEGKTGANVLTF.